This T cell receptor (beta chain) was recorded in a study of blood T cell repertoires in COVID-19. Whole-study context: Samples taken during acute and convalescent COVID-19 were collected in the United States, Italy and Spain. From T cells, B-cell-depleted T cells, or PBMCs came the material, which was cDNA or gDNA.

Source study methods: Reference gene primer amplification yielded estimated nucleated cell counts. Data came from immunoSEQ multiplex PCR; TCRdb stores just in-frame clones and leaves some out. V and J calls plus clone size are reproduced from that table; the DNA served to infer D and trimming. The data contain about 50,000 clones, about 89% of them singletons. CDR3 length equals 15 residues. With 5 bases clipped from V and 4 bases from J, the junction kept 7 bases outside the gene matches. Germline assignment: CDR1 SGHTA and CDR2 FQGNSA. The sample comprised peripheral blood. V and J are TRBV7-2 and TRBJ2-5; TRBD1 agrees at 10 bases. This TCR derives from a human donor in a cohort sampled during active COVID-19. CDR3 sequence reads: CASSATGTGVETQYF. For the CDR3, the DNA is TGTGCCAGCAGCGCTACCGGGACAGGGGTAGAGACCCAGTACTTC.